This T cell receptor (beta chain) is from a study of T cells in localized non-small cell lung cancer. Study results and limitations: It was uninvolved adjacent lung that showed the highest T cell clonality, exceeding tumor.

This clone was counted once. Its specificity is not known. Method: immunoSEQ multiplex PCR; TCRdb's copy keeps in-frame clones and lacks some. There are about 20,000 clones in the sample; approximately 87% occur only once, and 12% lies in the top ten. The CDR3 totals 13 residues. Per germline, CDR1 SQVTM and CDR2 ANQGSEA. V trimming: 6 bases; J trimming: 0 bases; junction bases outside the gene matches: 2. The TCR sequence derives from a man aged 40-75 years with stage II squamous cell lung carcinoma. The chain is built from TRBV29-1 and TRBJ1-1, with 9 bases matching TRBD1. Here the sequenced sample was PBMCs, taken before any cancer treatment. CDR3 sequence reads: CSVGQGLNTEAFF. CDR3 coding DNA: TGCAGCGTCGGACAGGGGTTGAACACTGAAGCTTTCTTT.